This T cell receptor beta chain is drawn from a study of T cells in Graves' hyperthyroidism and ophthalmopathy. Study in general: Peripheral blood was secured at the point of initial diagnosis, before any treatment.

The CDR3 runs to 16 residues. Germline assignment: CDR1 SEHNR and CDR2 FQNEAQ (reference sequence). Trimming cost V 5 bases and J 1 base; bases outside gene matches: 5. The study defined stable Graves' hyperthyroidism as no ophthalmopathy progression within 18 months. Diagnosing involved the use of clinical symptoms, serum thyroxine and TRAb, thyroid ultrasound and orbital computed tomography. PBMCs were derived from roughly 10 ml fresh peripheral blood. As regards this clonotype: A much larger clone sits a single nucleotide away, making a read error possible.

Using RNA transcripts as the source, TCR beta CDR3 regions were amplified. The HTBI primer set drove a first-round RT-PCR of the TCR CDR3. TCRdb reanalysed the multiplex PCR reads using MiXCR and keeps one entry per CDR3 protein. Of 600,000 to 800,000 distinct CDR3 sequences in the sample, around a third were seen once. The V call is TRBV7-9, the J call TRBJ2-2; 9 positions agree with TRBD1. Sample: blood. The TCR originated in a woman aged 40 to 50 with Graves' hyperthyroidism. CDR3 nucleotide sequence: TGTGCCAGCAGCGGTACAGGGGGCTTGAACACCGGGGAGCTGTTTTTT. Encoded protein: CASSGTGGLNTGELFF.